One and the same sample provided the 31 T cell receptor beta chains below, sequenced in a study of blood T cell repertoires in COVID-19. Profiling relied on immunoSEQ multiplex PCR, and the TCRdb table lists in-frame clones only, not all of them. The sample has roughly 160,000 clones; about four fifths are singletons. Specimen: peripheral blood. The receptor source for this set is a woman older than 75 with acute or convalescent COVID-19.

Note on this clone: The sample carries other DNA sequences with the same CDR3. The V gene is TRBV6-5, the J gene TRBJ1-1, with D possibly TRBD1 on 5 matching bases. The CDR3 extends over 13 amino acids. CDR1 and CDR2 from the germline V gene are MNHEY and SVGAGI. V lost 3 bases and J 3 bases, leaving 8 bases between the germline ends. CDR3 loop: CASSYGGDTEAFF. The CDR3 DNA is TGTGCCAGCAGTTATGGAGGGGACACTGAAGCTTTCTTT.

V and J are TRBV7-9 and TRBJ1-1; D unclear. Trimming cost V 2 bases and J 4 bases, with 11 bases left between them. The germline CDR1 and CDR2 sequences are SEHNR and FQNEAQ (reference sequence). The CDR3 is made up of 14 amino acids. The CDR3 coding sequence is TGTGCCAGCAGCTTATTGGCGGGGAGCACTGAAGCTTTCTTT. Protein sequence: CASSLLAGSTEAFF.

V is TRBV6-2 or TRBV6-3 and J is TRBJ1-5; D remains unclear. V lost 4 bases to trimming and J lost 0 bases, with 7 bases between them. CDR1 and CDR2 from the germline V gene are MNHEY and SVGEGT. The CDR3 sequence is 14 residues long. CDR3 sequence: CASSSTVSNQPQHF. The CDR3 bases are TGTGCCAGCAGTTCCACTGTTAGCAATCAGCCCCAGCATTTT.

The CDR3: CASPRVCGSRPYEQYF. CDR3 nucleotide sequence: TGCGCCAGCCCTCGGGTTTGCGGGAGCAGACCCTACGAGCAGTACTTC. The chain has TRBV4-3 and TRBJ2-7, with 7 bases matching TRBD2. J gave up 2 bases and V 8 bases, and 15 bases lay outside the gene matches. Germline V CDR1 and CDR2: LGHNA, YSLEER. CDR3 size: 16 residues.

The gene calls are TRBV7-9 and TRBJ1-1, with a possible D match to TRBD1 (5 bases). V was shortened by 5 bases and J by 3 bases, with 19 bases between the two germline ends. In germline, CDR1 is SEHNR, CDR2 FQNEAQ (reference sequence). The CDR3 covers 16 residues. DNA for the CDR3: TGTGCCAGCAGCCAGCAGGGTGTCCGGCTGTACACTGAAGCTTTCTTT. Its protein is CASSQQGVRLYTEAFF.

This chain joins TRBV6-2 or TRBV6-3 and TRBJ2-7; 10 nucleotides line up with TRBD1. The CDR3 loop spans 14 amino acids. V lost 2 bases and J lost 7; bases outside the gene matches: 5. Germline assignment: CDR1 MNHEY and CDR2 SVGEGT. CDR3 sequence (DNA): TGTGCCAGCAGTTACGACAGGGGGCGCGGGGAGCAGTACTTC. As protein: CASSYDRGRGEQYF.

The J gene is TRBJ2-7, the V gene TRBV9; 10 bases map to TRBD1. Germline CDR1 reads SGDLS; CDR2 reads YYNGEE. The CDR3 extends over 15 amino acids. V was pared by 3 bases and J by 10 bases, with 13 bases of the junction left unmatched. The chain's CDR3 is CASSADRTGGRVQYF. The DNA for the CDR3 is TGTGCCAGCAGCGCGGATCGGACAGGGGGAAGGGTCCAGTACTTC.

The V and J genes are TRBV14 and TRBJ2-5; D is perhaps TRBD1 (5 bases). The V end was cut by 0 bases, the J end by 4 bases, with 6 bases between. The CDR3 loop spans 13 amino acids. Germline V CDR1 and CDR2: SGHDN, FVKESK. The CDR3 spells CASSQDRVETQYF. CDR3 coding DNA: TGTGCCAGCAGCCAAGACAGGGTAGAGACCCAGTACTTC. Full variable domain (rest looked up from reference TRBV14 and TRBJ2-5): EAGVTQFPSHSVIEKGQTVTLRCDPISGHDNLYWYRRVMGKEIKFLLHFVKESKQDESGMPNNRFLAERTGGTYSTLKVQPAELEDSGVYFCASSQDRVETQYFGPGTRLLVL.

The rearrangement joins TRBV5-1 to TRBJ1-1, with D possibly being TRBD1 (6 bases). The germline V and J ends were trimmed by 2 bases and 3 bases, with 8 bases remaining between them. Germline V gene lookup returns CDR1 SGHRS and CDR2 YFSETQ. The CDR3 totals 13 residues. This CDR3 is CASSLRTDTEAFF. CDR3 nucleotide sequence: TGCGCCAGCAGCTTAAGGACAGACACTGAAGCTTTCTTT.

V usage is TRBV7-3 and J usage is TRBJ2-3; 9 nucleotides agree with TRBD2. The CDR3 totals 15 residues. V lost 1 base and J lost 4; bases outside the gene matches: 3. CDR1 and CDR2 from the germline V gene are SGHTA and FQGTGA. This CDR3 reads CASSLSGGGADTQYF. For the CDR3, the DNA is TGTGCCAGCAGCTTAAGTGGCGGGGGGGCAGATACGCAGTATTTT.

The chain uses TRBV6-5 and TRBJ1-5, with no clear D. The CDR3 consists of 13 residues. Germline CDR1 reads MNHEY; CDR2 reads SVGAGI. V lost 2 bases and J 4 bases, leaving 6 bases between the germline ends. The DNA for the CDR3 is TGTGCCAGCAGTTACAGGGAGAATCAGCCCCAGCATTTT. Translation gives CASSYRENQPQHF.

The genes are TRBV5-4 and TRBJ2-6; D call uncertain. Per germline, CDR1 SGHNT and CDR2 YYREEE (reference sequence). The CDR3 extends over 14 amino acids. V was pared by 4 bases and J by 1 base, with 6 bases between. CDR3 sequence: CASSLFSGANVLTF. CDR3 in DNA: TGTGCCAGCAGCCTTTTTTCTGGGGCCAACGTCCTGACTTTC.

The chain joins TRBV9 to TRBJ2-5; D perhaps matches TRBD2 (5 bases). Germline CDR1 reads SGDLS; CDR2 reads YYNGEE. Trimming stripped 4 bases from V and 2 bases from J, with 9 bases between. The CDR3 is 13 residues long. CDR3 region: CASSTTGQETQYF. CDR3 coding DNA: TGTGCCAGCAGCACAACGGGACAAGAGACCCAGTACTTC.

With regard to this clone: In the same sample, other DNA sequences code for this CDR3. J is TRBJ2-3 and V is TRBV7-9; D uncertain. The length of the CDR3 is 12 residues. V was shortened by 5 bases and J by 4 bases, with 7 bases between the two germline ends. CDR1 SEHNR and CDR2 FQNEAQ come from the germline V gene (reference sequence). CDR3 bases: TGTGCCAGCAGCCCCGAGGCAGATACGCAGTATTTT. Amino acid sequence: CASSPEADTQYF.

The V call is TRBV2, the J call TRBJ1-6, with no clear D. The CDR3 has 14 amino acids. CDR1 and CDR2 from the germline V gene are SNHLY and FYNNEI. The V end lost 5 bases, the J end lost 1 base, and 6 bases lay between the germline ends. Here the CDR3 DNA reads TGTGCCAGCAGTCGGGGATCCTATAATTCACCCCTCCACTTT. This encodes CASSRGSYNSPLHF.

V is TRBV7-2 and J is TRBJ2-7; 11 positions match TRBD2. J lost 4 bases, V lost 5 bases, and 7 bases had no gene match. The CDR3 length is 15 residues. Germline lookup yields CDR1 SGHTA and CDR2 FQGNSA. The CDR3 DNA follows: TGTGCCAGCAGCACGACTAGCGGGGTGGCTTACGAGCAGTACTTC. Translated: CASSTTSGVAYEQYF.

The genes are TRBV18 and TRBJ2-5; 7 bases align to TRBD1. Germline CDR1 and CDR2: KGHSH and LQKENI. The CDR3 totals 15 residues. V lost 3 bases and J lost 4; bases outside the gene matches: 8. CDR3 protein: CASSPTGLGLETQYF. The CDR3 DNA is TGTGCCAGCTCACCGACAGGGCTTGGGCTAGAGACCCAGTACTTC.

This clone turned up a few times. This chain uses TRBV20-1 with TRBJ2-7, with TRBD1 as a possible D gene (5 bases). Germline lookup yields CDR1 DFQATT and CDR2 SNEGSKA (reference sequence). The CDR3 runs to 11 residues. V was cut by 5 bases and J by 3 bases, with 8 bases left in between. CDR3 nucleotides: TGCAGTGCTTTGGACAACTACGAGCAGTACTTC. Amino acids: CSALDNYEQYF.

The J gene is TRBJ2-7, the V gene TRBV30; D is perhaps TRBD2 (6 bases). This CDR3 is 13 amino acids long. With 3 bases removed from V and 4 bases from J, the gap between germline ends came to 13 bases. CDR1 is GTSNPN, CDR2 SVGIG, per germline (reference sequence). CDR3 in amino acids: CAWSGGVGYEQYF. DNA for the CDR3: TGTGCCTGGAGCGGGGGTGTCGGGTACGAGCAGTACTTC.

The chain couples TRBV6-1 to TRBJ2-1; D is possibly TRBD1 (5 bases). The CDR3 is 15 amino acids. The germline CDR1 and CDR2 sequences are MNHNS and SASEGT. V lost 3 bases, J lost 7 bases, and 16 bases lay in between. CDR3 sequence reads: CASSDAGLIENEQFF. The CDR3 DNA sequence: TGTGCCAGCAGTGACGCAGGGCTCATAGAGAATGAGCAGTTCTTC.

The rearrangement joins TRBV29-1 to TRBJ2-7, with 9 bases fitting TRBD1. Trimming took 4 bases from V and 5 from J; bases not matched to a gene: 9. This CDR3 region has 14 residues. From germline, CDR1 is SQVTM and CDR2 ANQGSEA. The DNA of the CDR3 is TGCAGCGTTGGGAGGACAGGGGCCTCTAACGAGCAGTACTTC. Protein sequence: CSVGRTGASNEQYF.

The rearrangement joins TRBV20-1 to TRBJ1-5, with no clear D. V lost 3 bases and J lost 3, with 15 bases in between. The germline V gene has CDR1 DFQATT and CDR2 SNEGSKA (reference sequence). This CDR3 spans 15 amino acids. Here the CDR3 DNA reads TGCAGTGCTAGTGGCGATGGGCAGGACAATCAGCCCCAGCATTTT. This gives the protein CSASGDGQDNQPQHF.

V usage is TRBV5-5 and J usage is TRBJ1-1; 8 bases fit TRBD1. The germline V gene encodes CDR1 SGHKS and CDR2 YYEKEE (reference sequence). CDR3 length: 13 residues. The V gene end was trimmed by 4 bases and the J gene end by 4 bases; junction bases not matched to a gene: 3. The CDR3 DNA follows: TGTGCCAGCAGCCCACAGGGGGGCACTGAAGCTTTCTTT. It translates to CASSPQGGTEAFF.

The chain couples TRBV28 to TRBJ2-3; D is uncertain. Germline CDR1 is MDHEN and CDR2 is SYDVKM. V was trimmed by 5 bases and J by 8 bases, leaving 11 bases between them. The CDR3 sequence is 12 residues long. The CDR3 DNA sequence: TGTGCCAGCAGTCCCACATCGGGTACGCAGTATTTT. Its translation: CASSPTSGTQYF.

The genes are TRBV5-1 and TRBJ2-5; 7 bases match TRBD1. CDR3 length: 15 amino acids. V was pared by 4 bases and J by 5 bases, with 11 bases of the junction left unmatched. The V gene's germline CDR1 is SGHRS and CDR2 YFSETQ. Here the CDR3 DNA reads TGCGCCAGCAGCCCCGTAGGGGGCAGCAGTGAGACCCAGTACTTC. Translating gives CASSPVGGSSETQYF.

The chain has TRBV7-8 and TRBJ2-7, with D tentatively TRBD1 (6 bases). The CDR3 has 15 residues. V was pared by 5 bases and J by 6 bases, with 20 bases between. In germline, CDR1 is SGHVS, CDR2 FQNEAQ. As DNA, the CDR3 is TGTGCCAGCAGCGTCACAGGGTCTATAACCTCCGAGCAGTACTTC. Its translation: CASSVTGSITSEQYF. The full variable domain, rest sourced from reference TRBV7-8 and TRBJ2-7, is GAGVSQSPRYKVAKRGQDVALRCDPISGHVSLFWYQQALGQGPEFLTYFQNEAQLDKSGLPSDRFFAERPEGSVSTLKIQRTQQEDSAVYLCASSVTGSITSEQYFGPGTRLTVT.

The chain uses TRBV2 and TRBJ1-3, with TRBD1 identical over 10 bases. The trim removed 5 bases at V and 0 bases at J, leaving 1 base unmatched. The length of the CDR3 is 15 residues. CDR1 and CDR2 (germline): SNHLY, FYNNEI. CDR3 coding DNA: TGTGCCAGCAGTTGGGACAGGGGCTCTGGAAACACCATATATTTT. Translating it yields CASSWDRGSGNTIYF.

The rearrangement links TRBV19 to TRBJ1-4, with a tentative D call TRBD1 (6 bases). This CDR3 comprises 16 residues. Trimming took off 3 bases at V and 7 bases at J, with 18 bases between the two ends. Germline values: CDR1 LNHDA, CDR2 SQIVND (reference sequence). CDR3 in amino acids: CASSIMTGGGREKLFF. The CDR3 DNA follows: TGTGCCAGTAGTATTATGACAGGCGGAGGTCGTGAAAAACTGTTTTTT. The full variable domain, in which reference TRBV19 and TRBJ1-4 provide the parts outside the CDR3, is DGGITQSPKYLFRKEGQNVTLSCEQNLNHDAMYWYRQDPGQGLRLIYYSQIVNDFQKGDIAEGYSVSREKKESFPLTVTSAQKNPTAFYLCASSIMTGGGREKLFFGSGTQLSVL.

V is TRBV28 and J is TRBJ1-6; the match to TRBD1 covers 9 bases. This CDR3 has 16 amino acids. The junction had 13 bases not matched to a gene; V was cut back by 7 bases and J by 9 bases. Germline-derived CDR1 and CDR2 are MDHEN and SYDVKM. The CDR3 here is CASKQGAYGAGSPLHF. CDR3 sequence (DNA): TGTGCCAGCAAACAGGGGGCGTATGGGGCTGGTTCACCCCTCCACTTT.

This clone appeared a single time. This chain links TRBV6-2 or TRBV6-3 with TRBJ2-7; 9 positions match TRBD2. J gave up 5 bases and V 0 bases, and 5 bases lay outside the gene matches. The CDR3 runs 15 residues. Germline CDR1 reads MNHEY; CDR2 reads SVGEGT. This CDR3 is CASSYSSGTSNEQYF. As DNA, the CDR3 is TGTGCCAGCAGTTACTCTTCCGGGACTAGCAACGAGCAGTACTTC.

The J gene is TRBJ2-3, the V gene TRBV7-2; 10 bases line up with TRBD2. The CDR3 sequence is 16 residues long. CDR1 and CDR2 (germline): SGHTA, FQGNSA. The V segment lost 1 base and the J segment 5 bases; nucleotides outside the gene matches: 6. CDR3 DNA sequence: TGTGCCAGCAGCTTAGGAGCGGGGGGGCGGGTAGATACGCAGTATTTT. It encodes CASSLGAGGRVDTQYF.